A single sample gave rise to the 27 T cell receptor beta chains below, sequenced in a study of CD8 T cells in Susac syndrome. cDNA came from about 0.5 to 1 ug RNA primed by random hexamers. TCRdb processed the immunoSEQ multiplex PCR reads anew with MiXCR; each CDR3 protein has one entry. The sample has about 300,000 distinct CDR3 sequences; about 82% are singletons. Input material: CD8+ T cells from PBMCs. The receptors shown here come from a human donor with multiple sclerosis.

The V call is TRBV28, the J call TRBJ1-4; no reliable D call. Between the trimmed V and J ends, which lost 3 bases and 8 bases, there was a span of 13 bases. CDR1 and CDR2 from the germline V gene are MDHEN and SYDVKM. The length of the CDR3 is 14 residues. The CDR3 nucleotides read TGTGCCAGCAGTTTGCGCAGGTCCGTGGAAAAACTGTTTTTT. Its translation: CASSLRRSVEKLFF.

This clonotype came up once. The chain uses TRBV6-5 and TRBJ2-1; the match to TRBD2 covers 12 bases. The V gene's germline CDR1 is MNHEY and CDR2 SVGAGI. V lost 0 bases to trimming and J lost 6 bases; unmatched junction nucleotides: 6. The CDR3 spans 17 residues. The CDR3 loop is CASSYSSGLAGTNEQFF. CDR3 nucleotide sequence: TGTGCCAGCAGTTACTCGTCCGGACTAGCGGGAACCAATGAGCAGTTCTTC.

V gene TRBV2 combines with J gene TRBJ2-3; no clear D. This CDR3 comprises 14 residues. V dropped 1 base and J dropped 2 bases, with 7 bases sitting between them. The germline CDR1 and CDR2 sequences are SNHLY and FYNNEI. CDR3 sequence (DNA): TGTGCCAGCAGTGAAGGGCAGCCCACAGATACGCAGTATTTT. This encodes CASSEGQPTDTQYF.

The J gene is TRBJ2-2, the V gene TRBV14, with 8 bases identical to TRBD1. Germline lookup yields CDR1 SGHDN and CDR2 FVKESK. The CDR3 is 15 residues long. V was clipped by 4 bases and J by 5 bases; unmatched bases: 6. The CDR3 spells CASSPQGAETGELFF. The CDR3 region has the DNA TGTGCCAGCAGCCCTCAGGGGGCTGAAACCGGGGAGCTGTTTTTT.

Concerning this clonotype itself: At one of its ends the junction is not consistent with the germline gene, which may arise from a read error. This chain uses TRBV11-3 with TRBJ2-7; 7 bases align to TRBD1. The CDR3 is 14 amino acids. Per the germline V gene, CDR1 is SGHNT and CDR2 is YENEEA. CDR3 sequence reads: CASSSPDRPYEQCF. The CDR3 DNA reads as TGTGCCAGCAGCTCTCCGGACAGGCCCTACGAGCAGTGCTTC.

DNA of the CDR3: TGTGCCAGCAGTTACCCGACAGGGGTACAGCCCCAGCATTTT. The encoded protein is CASSYPTGVQPQHF. The V and J genes are TRBV6-2 or TRBV6-3 and TRBJ1-5, with 8 bases that match TRBD1. The CDR3 runs 14 residues. Looked up from germline, CDR1 is MNHEY and CDR2 is SVGEGT. With V trimmed by 2 bases and J by 7 bases, 4 bases remained unmatched.

The rearrangement uses TRBV27 and TRBJ1-1; D is perhaps TRBD1 (5 bases). The CDR3 is made up of 15 amino acids. Trimming removed 4 bases at V and 3 bases at J, with 15 bases between. The germline CDR1 and CDR2 sequences are MNHEY and SMNVEV (reference sequence). As DNA, the CDR3 is TGTGCCAGCAGTTCAACAGGTGGCCTCTACACTGAAGCTTTCTTT. This gives the protein CASSSTGGLYTEAFF.

The genes are TRBV15 and TRBJ2-1, with 8 bases fitting TRBD2. J gave up 0 bases and V 8 bases, and 6 bases lay outside the gene matches. CDR1 and CDR2 (germline): LNHNV, YYDKDF (reference sequence). The CDR3 runs 15 residues. The CDR3: CATRFGTSSYNEQFF. DNA for the CDR3: TGTGCCACCCGCTTCGGGACTAGCTCCTACAATGAGCAGTTCTTC.

This sequence joins TRBV6-1 and TRBJ2-1; D is ambiguous. Per the germline V gene, CDR1 is MNHNS and CDR2 is SASEGT. This CDR3 region has 13 residues. V was trimmed by 6 bases and J by 2 bases, leaving 8 bases between them. This CDR3 reads CASRGPTYNEQFF. CDR3 nucleotide sequence: TGTGCCAGCAGAGGACCGACCTACAATGAGCAGTTCTTC.

V usage is TRBV19 and J usage is TRBJ2-7; TRBD2 aligns across 13 bases. Germline V gene lookup returns CDR1 LNHDA and CDR2 SQIVND (reference sequence). Unmatched junction bases numbered 14, after V lost 5 bases and J lost 7 bases. The CDR3 sequence is 17 residues long. The CDR3 region has the DNA TGTGCCAGTAGTTTCAGGACTAGCGGGAGTCGGTTTCGAGAGCAGTACTTC. It yields the protein CASSFRTSGSRFREQYF.

For the CDR3, the DNA is TGTGCCAGCAGGTCAGGGAATGGCTACACCTTC. This translates into CASRSGNGYTF. The chain is built from TRBV12-3 or TRBV12-4 and TRBJ1-2; a weak D match, TRBD1 (5 bases). V lost 6 bases and J lost 6, with 8 bases in between. CDR3 size: 11 residues.

This clonotype was observed a single time. V gene TRBV6-1 combines with J gene TRBJ2-1, with a possible D match to TRBD1 (7 bases). The germline gives CDR1 MNHNS, CDR2 SASEGT. This CDR3 has 16 amino acids. Trimming stripped 7 bases from V and 6 bases from J, with 22 bases between. CDR3 amino acids: CASTEGAGNIGNEQFF. Written as DNA, the CDR3 is TGTGCCAGCACCGAGGGGGCGGGGAACATCGGCAATGAGCAGTTCTTC.

The chain couples TRBV7-9 to TRBJ2-5, with D perhaps matching TRBD1 (5 bases). V lost 2 bases to trimming and J lost 5 bases, with 15 bases between them. The CDR3 covers 15 residues. Germline lookup yields CDR1 SEHNR and CDR2 FQNEAQ (reference sequence). The CDR3, as DNA: TGTGCCAGCAGCTTATATCAGGGAACAGCGGAGACCCAGTACTTC. This codes for CASSLYQGTAETQYF.

This chain uses TRBV14 with TRBJ2-7, with D tentatively TRBD1 (5 bases). This CDR3 spans 12 amino acids. V lost 3 bases to trimming and J lost 6 bases, with 9 bases between them. Germline V gene sequence: CDR1 SGHDN, CDR2 FVKESK. CDR3 sequence reads: CASSQQGFEQYF. The CDR3, as DNA: TGTGCCAGCAGCCAGCAGGGTTTCGAGCAGTACTTC.

This clonotype was counted only a few times. This chain links TRBV28 with TRBJ2-7; D is ambiguous. The CDR3 totals 14 residues. Germline V lookup: CDR1 MDHEN, CDR2 SYDVKM. V was cut by 3 bases and J by 2 bases, with 11 bases left in between. CDR3 loop: CASSLYPRTYEQYF. For the CDR3, the DNA is TGTGCCAGCAGTTTGTATCCCCGGACCTACGAGCAGTACTTC.

The chain uses TRBV9 and TRBJ2-1; 10 positions match TRBD1. V was pared by 5 bases and J by 8 bases, with 7 bases of the junction left unmatched. Germline V gene data show CDR1 as SGDLS and CDR2 as YYNGEE. CDR3 length equals 14 residues. The CDR3 here is CASSPGQGLDEQFF. In DNA, the CDR3 is TGTGCCAGCAGTCCGGGACAGGGGTTGGATGAGCAGTTCTTC.

The rearrangement joins TRBV7-9 to TRBJ2-5, with D hard to call. CDR1 is SEHNR, CDR2 FQNEAQ, per germline (reference sequence). Trimming took 6 bases from V and 5 from J, leaving 10 bases between them. CDR3 length: 12 amino acids. CDR3 region: CASSYPAETQYF. CDR3 nucleotide sequence: TGTGCCAGCAGTTACCCAGCGGAGACCCAGTACTTC.

CDR3: CASSRLTGDNYEQYF. DNA of the CDR3: TGTGCCAGCAGCCGCTTAACAGGGGACAACTACGAGCAGTACTTC. The chain links TRBV28 to TRBJ2-7; 7 bases are shared with TRBD1. Germline trimming cut 6 bases from V and 3 bases from J; bases unmatched to any gene: 11. In germline, CDR1 is MDHEN, CDR2 SYDVKM. The CDR3 is 15 amino acids.

The chain joins TRBV2 to TRBJ1-3; D unclear. Germline V lookup: CDR1 SNHLY, CDR2 FYNNEI. The CDR3 is made up of 12 amino acids. The ends were cut back, 1 base at V and 7 bases at J, with 5 bases in the middle. CDR3 in amino acids: CASSEGSNTIYF. CDR3 DNA: TGTGCCAGCAGTGAAGGGTCGAACACCATATATTTT. The complete variable domain, with remaining parts taken from reference TRBV2 and TRBJ1-3, reads EPEVTQTPSHQVTQMGQEVILRCVPISNHLYFYWYRQILGQKVEFLVSFYNNEISEKSEIFDDQFSVERPDGSNFTLKIRSTKLEDSAMYFCASSEGSNTIYFGEGSWLTVV.

This rearrangement joins TRBV28 to TRBJ2-1; D may be TRBD1 or TRBD2 (5 bases each). Deletions cut 2 bases from V and 8 bases from J, with 13 bases between. CDR3 length: 14 amino acids. Germline-derived CDR1 and CDR2 are MDHEN and SYDVKM. The chain's CDR3 is CASSLEGSRHEQFF. For the CDR3, the DNA is TGTGCCAGCAGTTTAGAGGGGAGTCGGCATGAGCAGTTCTTC. Full variable domain (outside the CDR3, taken from reference TRBV28 and TRBJ2-1): DVKVTQSSRYLVKRTGEKVFLECVQDMDHENMFWYRQDPGLGLRLIYFSYDVKMKEKGDIPEGYSVSREKKERFSLILESASTNQTSMYLCASSLEGSRHEQFFGPGTRLTVL.

CDR3 in DNA: TGTGCCAGCAGTTTAAATCCCACCGGTGGCTACACCTTC. Protein: CASSLNPTGGYTF. V gene TRBV28 combines with J gene TRBJ1-2; D gene uncertain. The V and J ends lost 2 bases and 7 bases respectively, with 11 bases between them. From germline, CDR1 is MDHEN and CDR2 SYDVKM. The length of the CDR3 is 13 residues.

The chain carries TRBV6-5 and TRBJ2-7; D is perhaps TRBD1 or TRBD2 (5 bases each). The CDR3 is made up of 14 amino acids. The germline V gene has CDR1 MNHEY and CDR2 SVGAGI. V gave up 8 bases and J gave up 7 bases, with 21 bases separating them. This chain's CDR3 is CASCGLAGAREQYF. The CDR3 DNA is TGTGCCAGCTGCGGACTGGCTGGGGCTCGGGAGCAGTACTTC.

The V and J genes are TRBV18 and TRBJ2-7; a possible D gene is TRBD1 (6 bases). The ends were cut back, 2 bases at V and 3 bases at J, with 11 bases in the middle. The germline gives CDR1 KGHSH, CDR2 LQKENI. This CDR3 is built from 14 residues. CDR3 sequence (DNA): TGTGCCAGCTCACCATTGGGACAAGTCTACGAGCAGTACTTC. Its translation: CASSPLGQVYEQYF.

The chain carries TRBV30 and TRBJ1-5; TRBD1 aligns across 7 bases. This CDR3 has 14 residues. Germline CDR1 GTSNPN, CDR2 SVGIG (reference sequence). V lost 3 bases to trimming and J lost 1 base; unmatched junction nucleotides: 3. The CDR3 DNA reads as TGTGCCTGGAGAGGGGACAGCAGCAATCAGCCCCAGCATTTT. Its translation: CAWRGDSSNQPQHF.

CDR3 residues: CASSDVSTGELFF. In nucleotides, the CDR3 is TGTGCCAGCAGCGACGTGAGCACCGGGGAGCTGTTTTTT. V gene TRBV9 combines with J gene TRBJ2-2; D unresolved. There are 13 residues in the CDR3. Deletions cut 3 bases from V and 4 bases from J, with 7 bases between. Germline CDR1 reads SGDLS; CDR2 reads YYNGEE.

The rearrangement links TRBV13 to TRBJ2-3; 13 nucleotides match TRBD2. After removal of 5 bases from V and 2 bases from J, the junction contained 13 bases not matched to a gene. CDR3 length: 19 residues. Germline CDR1 reads PRHDT; CDR2 reads FYEKMQ (reference sequence). The CDR3 loop is CASSTTGLAGVNDTDTQYF. The CDR3 DNA reads as TGTGCCAGCAGCACCACTGGACTAGCGGGAGTCAACGACACAGATACGCAGTATTTT.

In this sample, this clonotype turned up once. The rearrangement uses TRBV4-3 and TRBJ1-5, with D unclear. The germline CDR1 and CDR2 sequences are LGHNA and YSLEER. CDR3 size: 15 residues. Trimming removed 1 base from V and 3 bases from J, with 10 bases in between. This CDR3 reads CASSQVAGNNQPQHF. The CDR3, as DNA: TGCGCCAGCAGCCAAGTGGCGGGGAACAATCAGCCCCAGCATTTT.